This entry lists 17 T cell receptor beta chains sequenced from one sample in a study of TIL therapy for anti-PD-1-resistant metastatic lung cancer. Sequencing used immunoSEQ v3. TCRdb keeps only in-frame clones here, not all; method: immunoSEQ multiplex PCR. The sample contains tens of thousands of clones, 80% to 90% of which appear only once. Time point noted: pre-treatment sample, taken before nivolumab and TIL therapy. Material: blood, obtained at baseline. Receptor source: a person aged 25 to 85 with non-small cell lung cancer.

The J gene is TRBJ1-6, the V gene TRBV10-2, with D uncertain. The V and J ends lost 2 bases and 9 bases respectively, with 11 bases between them. The germline CDR1 and CDR2 sequences are WSHSY and SAAADI. This CDR3 contains 14 residues. The CDR3 reads CASSEGVASSPLHF. CDR3 nucleotides: TGCGCCAGCAGTGAGGGGGTAGCCTCTTCACCCCTCCACTTT.

This clone was observed once. The V and J genes are TRBV3-1 (or the pseudogene TRBV3-2) and TRBJ2-2, with a weak D call TRBD2 (5 bases). Germline CDR1 reads LGHDT; CDR2 reads YNNKEL (reference sequence). The V end was cut by 3 bases, the J end by 7 bases, with 15 bases between. This CDR3 contains 15 residues. The CDR3, as DNA: TGTGCCAGCAGCCAGATCGAGCGGCGTGGCGGGGAGCTGTTTTTT. The encoded protein is CASSQIERRGGELFF.

This clone came up a few times. The chain is built from TRBV4-1 and TRBJ2-6, with D maybe TRBD2 (5 bases). Germline CDR1 is MGHRA and CDR2 is YSYEKL. The CDR3 runs to 16 residues. V was trimmed by 1 base and J by 2 bases, leaving 9 bases between them. The CDR3 loop reads CASSQGEGTGANVLTF. CDR3 DNA: TGCGCCAGCAGCCAAGGCGAGGGTACTGGGGCCAACGTCCTGACTTTC.

This clone was seen just once. V gene TRBV30 combines with J gene TRBJ2-7, with D perhaps matching TRBD1 or TRBD2 (5 bases each). V was clipped by 3 bases and J by 5 bases, with 8 bases between them. The V gene's germline CDR1 is GTSNPN and CDR2 SVGIG (reference sequence). This CDR3 region has 11 residues. The CDR3 reads CAWSLGDEQYF. CDR3 nucleotides: TGTGCCTGGAGCTTGGGGGACGAGCAGTACTTC.

This chain joins TRBV27 and TRBJ2-3, with a weak D call TRBD2 (5 bases). Trimming shortened V by 6 bases and J by 2 bases, and 18 bases separated the two germline ends. CDR1 is MNHEY and CDR2 is SMNVEV in the germline V gene (reference sequence). The CDR3 loop spans 16 amino acids. CDR3 in DNA: TGTGCCAGCAGCTCCGGCTTTGGGAGACTCACAGATACGCAGTATTTT. This encodes CASSSGFGRLTDTQYF.

The chain's CDR3 is CASFPAGGRPDTQYF. CDR3 sequence (DNA): TGTGCCAGCTTCCCAGCGGGAGGACGCCCAGATACGCAGTATTTT. The V gene is TRBV5-4, the J gene TRBJ2-3, with 9 bases identical to TRBD2. CDR3 length equals 15 residues. Trimming took 7 bases from V and 4 from J; bases not matched to a gene: 10. CDR1 is SGHNT, CDR2 YYREEE, per germline (reference sequence).

The rearrangement links TRBV19 to TRBJ2-2; D gene ambiguous. Trimming removed 7 bases from V and 3 bases from J, with 15 bases in between. Per germline, CDR1 LNHDA and CDR2 SQIVND (reference sequence). The CDR3 is made up of 15 amino acids. CDR3 nucleotides: TGTGCCAGTAATCAAGACACCGACCACACCGGGGAGCTGTTTTTT. It yields the protein CASNQDTDHTGELFF.

This chain joins TRBV11-3 and TRBJ2-5; no reliable D call. The germline V gene has CDR1 SGHNT and CDR2 YENEEA. V lost 7 bases and J lost 4, with 13 bases in between. There are 13 residues in the CDR3. Written as DNA, the CDR3 is TGTGCCAGCAACAGACGGCCCCGAGAGACCCAGTACTTC. This encodes CASNRRPRETQYF.

The count of this clone is one. This sequence joins TRBV6-5 and TRBJ2-7, with 9 bases fitting TRBD1. The V segment lost 5 bases and the J segment 12 bases; nucleotides outside the gene matches: 17. In germline, CDR1 is MNHEY, CDR2 SVGAGI. The CDR3 consists of 15 residues. The CDR3 DNA follows: TGTGCCAGCAGTAAATTGGCCCCGGGACAGGGTATGGTGTACTTC. Translating it yields CASSKLAPGQGMVYF.

This rearrangement joins TRBV18 to TRBJ2-7; maybe TRBD1 (6 bases). Germline V gives CDR1 KGHSH, CDR2 LQKENI. The V gene lost 0 bases and the J gene lost 0 bases, with 9 bases spanning the gap. The CDR3 runs to 15 residues. CDR3 bases: TGTGCCAGCTCACCACCCGACAGGCCCTCCTACGAGCAGTACTTC. Protein sequence: CASSPPDRPSYEQYF.

This clone showed up just a few times. V gene TRBV19 combines with J gene TRBJ1-5, with D maybe TRBD1 (5 bases). The V end was cut by 3 bases, the J end by 3 bases, with 9 bases between. The CDR3 extends over 14 amino acids. Germline lookup yields CDR1 LNHDA and CDR2 SQIVND (reference sequence). The DNA of the CDR3 is TGTGCCAGTAGTATGAACAGGATCAATCAGCCCCAGCATTTT. Translation: CASSMNRINQPQHF.

This chain uses TRBV28 with TRBJ2-5; TRBD1 is a possible D gene (5 bases). The length of the CDR3 is 13 residues. Trimming pared 1 base from V and 4 bases from J, leaving 7 bases between. Looked up from germline, CDR1 is MDHEN and CDR2 is SYDVKM. In DNA, the CDR3 is TGTGCCAGCAGTTTATCTCAGGGAGAGACCCAGTACTTC. This gives the protein CASSLSQGETQYF.

This chain connects TRBV28 to TRBJ1-3; TRBD1 agrees at 8 bases. Looked up from germline, CDR1 is MDHEN and CDR2 is SYDVKM. V lost 4 bases and J lost 4; bases outside the gene matches: 3. This CDR3 is 14 amino acids long. The chain's CDR3 is CASSSQGGGNTIYF. CDR3 sequence (DNA): TGTGCCAGCAGTTCACAGGGGGGGGGAAACACCATATATTTT.

This sequence joins TRBV24-1 and TRBJ2-7; no clear D. The CDR3 is 14 amino acids. V lost 4 bases to trimming and J lost 6 bases, with 15 bases between them. The V gene's germline CDR1 is KGHDR and CDR2 SFDVKD. CDR3 sequence reads: CATSENRLTPEQYF. The CDR3 nucleotides read TGTGCCACCAGTGAAAACAGACTGACCCCCGAGCAGTACTTC.

The chain uses TRBV19 and TRBJ2-6; maybe TRBD1 (6 bases). The ends were cut back, 7 bases at V and 0 bases at J, with 10 bases in the middle. Per germline, CDR1 LNHDA and CDR2 SQIVND (reference sequence). This CDR3 has 15 amino acids. The CDR3 nucleotides read TGTGCCAGTATTCAGGGGAGCTCTGGGGCCAACGTCCTGACTTTC. The encoded protein is CASIQGSSGANVLTF.

The rearrangement uses TRBV7-2 and TRBJ2-5; possibly TRBD1 for D (6 bases). There are 13 residues in the CDR3. V shed 3 bases and J shed 5 bases, with 10 bases lying between them. In germline, CDR1 is SGHTA, CDR2 FQGNSA. The DNA for the CDR3 is TGTGCCAGCAGCTTTTCAGGGGTGGAGACCCAGTACTTC. Protein product: CASSFSGVETQYF.

In DNA form, the CDR3 reads TGCGCCAGCAGCTTGGTGGGGACTCCCAAAGAGACCCAGTACTTC. It yields the protein CASSLVGTPKETQYF. The chain carries TRBV5-1 and TRBJ2-5, with D possibly TRBD2 on 6 matching bases. V shed 0 bases and J shed 3 bases, with 12 bases lying between them. CDR1 and CDR2 from the germline V gene are SGHRS and YFSETQ. There are 15 residues in the CDR3.